The T cell receptor (beta chain) under discussion was sequenced for a study of blood T cells in healthy people across ages. Study-level results: PBMCs left unsorted prevented a conclusive naive versus antigen-experienced comparison.

On this clonotype: Its antigen is unidentified.

Next came a second PCR, run for about 7 to 12 cycles, which used a sample-barcoded 5' primer along with a J-beta primer mix. TCRdb reprocessed the 5' RACE reads with MiXCR, giving one entry per CDR3 protein. The sample comprises 500,000 to 550,000 distinct CDR3 sequences, 24% of which are singletons, and around 10% rests with the top ten. Trimming removed 0 bases at V and 7 bases at J, with 15 bases between. This CDR3 is 15 amino acids long. The V gene's germline CDR1 is SGDLS and CDR2 YYNGEE. These same records also appear under a second study, on T cells of mothers and their children. According to that study: The extracted RNA was employed in its entirety for cDNA synthesis, at roughly 1.5 ug per 15 ul.

The TCR sequence derives from a boy aged 5-17 years in good health. Sequenced material: blood. The chain joins TRBV9 to TRBJ2-3, with a tentative D call TRBD2 (5 bases). CDR3 residues: CASSVEGGPGYTQYF. The DNA for the CDR3 is TGTGCCAGCAGCGTAGAGGGCGGGCCGGGATATACGCAGTATTTT. The full variable domain, rest sourced from reference TRBV9 and TRBJ2-3, is DSGVTQTPKHLITATGQRVTLRCSPRSGDLSVYWYQQSLDQGLQFLIQYYNGEERAKGNILERFSAQQFPDLHSELNLSSLELGDSALYFCASSVEGGPGYTQYFGPGTRLTVL.